One sample yielded the 18 T cell receptor beta chains listed below, sequenced in a study of OX40 agonist ivuxolimab in advanced cancers. Method: immunoSEQ multiplex PCR; TCRdb's copy keeps in-frame clones and lacks some. The profile shows 28,000 or so clones, less than 90% of them singletons. The sequences come from CD4+ or CD8+ T cells sorted from blood, collected in a trial of the OX40 agonist ivuxolimab. All receptors derive from an adult with an advanced solid tumor such as melanoma, head and neck, liver or kidney cancer.

The chain uses TRBV2 and TRBJ2-3; maybe TRBD2 (6 bases). CDR1 and CDR2 (germline): SNHLY, FYNNEI. This CDR3 contains 15 residues. Deletions cut 4 bases from V and 4 bases from J, with 15 bases between. The CDR3 region has the DNA TGTGCCAGCAGTGGGGACGGGAGAGCCCCAGATACGCAGTATTTT. Translation gives CASSGDGRAPDTQYF.

In its sample, this clone was seen a few times. V and J are TRBV4-2 and TRBJ2-1, with 11 bases lining up with TRBD2. This CDR3 region has 16 residues. Trimming removed 0 bases from V and 3 bases from J; junction bases left unmatched: 1. Germline V CDR1 and CDR2: LGHNA, YNFKEQ. The CDR3 is CASSQDGTSGYNEQFF. For the CDR3, the DNA is TGTGCCAGCAGCCAAGATGGGACTAGCGGCTACAATGAGCAGTTCTTC.

This clone has just one count. The gene calls are TRBV5-6 and TRBJ2-1; the D call may be TRBD1 or TRBD2 (5 bases each). Trimming pared 4 bases from V and 4 bases from J, leaving 15 bases between. Germline CDR1 reads SGHDT; CDR2 reads YYEEEE. CDR3 length: 15 residues. The CDR3 sequence: CASSQGVDFYNEQFF. As DNA, the CDR3 is TGTGCCAGCAGCCAAGGGGTGGACTTTTACAATGAGCAGTTCTTC.

This chain uses TRBV15 with TRBJ1-4, with D unclear. V was pared by 0 bases and J by 2 bases, with 10 bases between. The CDR3 is made up of 16 amino acids. Germline assignment: CDR1 LNHNV and CDR2 YYDKDF (reference sequence). CDR3: CATSRDRGATNEKLFF. The CDR3 nucleotides are TGTGCCACCAGCAGAGATCGGGGAGCTACTAATGAAAAACTGTTTTTT.

This sequence joins TRBV28 and TRBJ2-3; 9 bases map to TRBD2. This CDR3 has 14 residues. Germline V lookup: CDR1 MDHEN, CDR2 SYDVKM. V was pared by 7 bases and J by 5 bases, with 7 bases of the junction left unmatched. The CDR3 DNA follows: TGTGCCAGCAAGGAGACTAGCGGAAGAGATACGCAGTATTTT. It codes for CASKETSGRDTQYF.

This clone has a single count. The gene calls are TRBV7-3 and TRBJ2-1, with D tentatively TRBD1 or TRBD2 (5 bases each). In germline, CDR1 is SGHTA, CDR2 FQGTGA. Trimming took off 2 bases at V and 0 bases at J, with 14 bases between the two ends. CDR3 length: 17 residues. The CDR3 DNA follows: TGTGCCAGCAGCTTACGGGGCGGAAGTAGCTCCTACAATGAGCAGTTCTTC. This gives the protein CASSLRGGSSSYNEQFF.

V and J are TRBV29-1 and TRBJ2-1, with 10 bases lining up with TRBD2. After removal of 7 bases from V and 9 bases from J, the junction contained 12 bases not matched to a gene. The V gene's germline CDR1 is SQVTM and CDR2 ANQGSEA. This CDR3 region has 14 residues. The CDR3 nucleotides read TGCAGCGCCCCCGGCAGCGGGAGGGCCTCTGAGCAGTTCTTC. Amino acid sequence: CSAPGSGRASEQFF.

The V call is TRBV2, the J call TRBJ2-3; 8 bases align to TRBD2. V gave up 3 bases and J gave up 8 bases; unmatched junction bases: 13. The CDR3 totals 16 residues. CDR1 SNHLY and CDR2 FYNNEI come from the germline V gene. Here the CDR3 DNA reads TGTGCCAGCAGTGATCCCAGCGGGAGTTTTTTGGGTACGCAGTATTTT. Amino acids: CASSDPSGSFLGTQYF.

V is TRBV14 and J is TRBJ2-3; D remains unclear. Germline values: CDR1 SGHDN, CDR2 FVKESK. The CDR3 has 16 residues. Trimming pared 0 bases from V and 4 bases from J, leaving 14 bases between. CDR3 nucleotides: TGTGCCAGCAGCCAAGATCAGGACCTGTCTCCAGATACGCAGTATTTT. This gives the protein CASSQDQDLSPDTQYF.

The chain joins TRBV7-9 to TRBJ1-2; D is perhaps TRBD1 (6 bases). CDR1 and CDR2 (germline): SEHNR, FQNEAQ (reference sequence). The V end was cut by 4 bases, the J end by 0 bases, with 15 bases between. The CDR3 extends over 16 amino acids. The chain's CDR3 is CASSWRQAKTNYGYTF. CDR3 sequence (DNA): TGTGCCAGCAGCTGGAGACAGGCAAAAACTAACTATGGCTACACCTTC.

The rearrangement uses TRBV30 and TRBJ2-1; 13 bases map to TRBD2. Germline CDR1 GTSNPN, CDR2 SVGIG (reference sequence). The CDR3 is 16 residues long. The junction had 2 bases not matched to a gene; V was cut back by 1 base and J by 2 bases. The CDR3 region has the DNA TGTGCCTGGAGTGCAGGGACTAGCGGGACCTACAATGAGCAGTTCTTC. It yields the protein CAWSAGTSGTYNEQFF.

V gene TRBV28 combines with J gene TRBJ2-7, with a possible D match to TRBD2 (5 bases). V shed 8 bases and J shed 1 base, with 18 bases lying between them. This CDR3 is 15 amino acids long. Germline V gene lookup returns CDR1 MDHEN and CDR2 SYDVKM. The CDR3 region has the DNA TGTGCCAGCGGACTCGGATTTCTTAGGTCCTACGAGCAGTACTTC. This encodes CASGLGFLRSYEQYF.

The CDR3 region has the DNA TGTGCCAGTAGCGTGTTTGGGGGTGGTCAGCCCCAGCATTTT. Its protein product is CASSVFGGGQPQHF. This chain uses TRBV19 with TRBJ1-5; D is possibly TRBD1 (5 bases). Germline V gene lookup returns CDR1 LNHDA and CDR2 SQIVND (reference sequence). CDR3 size: 14 residues. Trimming removed 6 bases from V and 6 bases from J, with 15 bases in between.

This chain connects TRBV9 to TRBJ1-4; D not resolved. CDR1 is SGDLS and CDR2 is YYNGEE in the germline V gene. The germline V and J ends were trimmed by 4 bases and 3 bases, with 16 bases remaining between them. The CDR3 runs 16 residues. CDR3 bases: TGTGCCAGCAGCCCCTCCCCGACGGGCGCTAATGAAAAACTGTTTTTT. It is translated as CASSPSPTGANEKLFF.

The rearrangement uses TRBV28 and TRBJ2-5, with TRBD2 matching 8 bases. TRBJ2-7 explains the end of the DNA better; the J call may be wrong. Germline CDR1 MDHEN, CDR2 SYDVKM. The CDR3 runs 16 residues. The CDR3 reads CASSWSPSGSGYEQYF. CDR3 sequence (DNA): TGTGCCAGCAGTTGGTCCCCTAGCGGGTCGGGCTACGAGCAGTACTTC.

The rearrangement uses TRBV27 and TRBJ2-1; a weak D match, TRBD1 (6 bases). Trimming took off 0 bases at V and 2 bases at J, with 8 bases between the two ends. The germline V gene has CDR1 MNHEY and CDR2 SMNVEV (reference sequence). The CDR3 contains 15 residues. The CDR3 DNA reads TGTGCCAGCAGTTTATCAGGGGGACCCTACAATGAGCAGTTCTTC. This encodes CASSLSGGPYNEQFF.

The rearrangement uses TRBV9 and TRBJ1-3, with no clear D. The V end was cut by 4 bases, the J end by 4 bases, with 3 bases between. Germline loops: CDR1 SGDLS, CDR2 YYNGEE. The CDR3 spans 11 residues. The CDR3 here is CASSPGNTIYF. The CDR3 nucleotides are TGTGCCAGCAGCCCCGGAAACACCATATATTTT.

The chain carries TRBV6-4 and TRBJ2-2; TRBD2 matches at 7 bases. V shed 4 bases, J shed 4 bases, and the junction held 0 bases outside the gene matches. Germline V gene lookup returns CDR1 MRHNA and CDR2 SNTAGT. The CDR3 has 13 residues. The CDR3 region has the DNA TGTGCCAGCAGTGGGACTAGCACCGGGGAGCTGTTTTTT. It is translated as CASSGTSTGELFF.